What follows are 18 T cell receptor beta chains derived from one specimen sequenced in a study of draining lymph node invasion in breast cancer. The CD4+ CD45RA- CD25high gate defined the sorted memory regulatory T cells. TCRdb ran MiXCR on the bulk RNA-seq reads and lists one entry per CDR3 protein. The sample records about 2,800 distinct CDR3 sequences, around 64% being singletons. The sample was sorted memory Tregs from a lymph node. These receptors were collected from a female donor with luminal breast cancer.

The gene calls are TRBV5-1 and TRBJ2-1; 8 nucleotides align to TRBD2. The J segment lost 7 bases and the V segment lost 0 bases, leaving 3 bases of the junction unmatched. Germline CDR1 and CDR2: SGHRS and YFSETQ. The CDR3 spans 14 residues. The CDR3 nucleotides read TGCGCCAGCAGCTTGGAGTCTAGCGGGAATGAGCAGTTCTTC. Amino acid sequence: CASSLESSGNEQFF. The variable domain in full, completed from reference TRBV5-1 and TRBJ2-1, reads KAGVTQTPRYLIKTRGQQVTLSCSPISGHRSVSWYQQTPGQGLQFLFEYFSETQRNKGNFPGRFSGRQFSNSRSEMNVSTLELGDSALYLCASSLESSGNEQFFGPGTRLTVL.

In DNA, the CDR3 is TGTGCCAGCAGCTTCGACGGGCGGGCTGAGCCCCAGCATTTT. Amino acid sequence: CASSFDGRAEPQHF. The chain carries TRBV5-8 and TRBJ1-5; D is unresolved. The CDR3 extends over 14 amino acids. The V and J ends lost 2 bases and 8 bases respectively, with 14 bases between them. Germline-derived CDR1 and CDR2 are SGHTS and YDEGEE.

As to this clonotype: The junction departs from germline at one end; a sequencing error may be responsible. This sequence joins TRBV13 and TRBJ1-3, with D perhaps matching TRBD1 (6 bases). CDR3 size: 16 residues. Germline V gene data show CDR1 as PRHDT and CDR2 as FYEKMQ (reference sequence). The CDR3 nucleotides are TGTGTCAGCAGCGCAACACAGGGTGGGGATGGAAACACCATATATTTT. Protein: CVSSATQGGDGNTIYF.

CDR3 bases: TGTGCCACCAGCAGAGATTTTGGTGGGTGGGGAAACACTGAAGCTTTCTTT. It specifies CATSRDFGGWGNTEAFF. This chain links TRBV15 with TRBJ1-1; D gene ambiguous. V lost 0 bases and J lost 2, with 16 bases in between. The CDR3 sequence is 17 residues long. The V gene's germline CDR1 is LNHNV and CDR2 YYDKDF (reference sequence).

There are a few counts of this clonotype. The V call is TRBV12-3 or TRBV12-4, the J call TRBJ1-5; D gene unclear. Trimming took off 6 bases at V and 4 bases at J, with 7 bases between the two ends. This CDR3 has 12 amino acids. The CDR3 DNA is TGTGCCAGCAGCGATCTAAATCAGCCCCAGCATTTT. Residues: CASSDLNQPQHF.

The J gene is TRBJ1-6, the V gene TRBV5-6; tentative D call: TRBD1 (6 bases). Germline CDR1 reads SGHDT; CDR2 reads YYEEEE. V was shortened by 3 bases and J by 6 bases, with 13 bases between the two germline ends. The CDR3 is made up of 15 amino acids. The CDR3 coding sequence is TGTGCCAGCAGCTATACCGGGACACTTAATTCACCCCTCCACTTT. This sequence encodes CASSYTGTLNSPLHF.

V and J are TRBV12-3 or TRBV12-4 and TRBJ1-1; tentative D call: TRBD1 (5 bases). The V end was cut by 3 bases, the J end by 0 bases, with 14 bases between. There are 16 residues in the CDR3. The CDR3 DNA follows: TGTGCCAGCAGTTTTTTTATTCGGGGCATGAACACTGAAGCTTTCTTT. Amino acid sequence: CASSFFIRGMNTEAFF.

CDR3 sequence: CASRLTGGTEAFF. CDR3 coding DNA: TGTGCCAGCAGACTAACCGGTGGCACTGAAGCTTTCTTT. This chain uses TRBV4-2 with TRBJ1-1; D unresolved. Trimming removed 6 bases at V and 4 bases at J, with 12 bases between. The CDR3 consists of 13 residues. CDR1 LGHNA and CDR2 YNFKEQ come from the germline V gene.

Only one count was recorded for this clonotype. This rearrangement joins TRBV5-1 to TRBJ1-1, with D unresolved. V lost 0 bases, J lost 1 base, and 7 bases lay in between. Germline CDR1 reads SGHRS; CDR2 reads YFSETQ. The CDR3 loop spans 14 amino acids. The CDR3 sequence: CASSLGHPNTEAFF. For the CDR3, the DNA is TGCGCCAGCAGCTTGGGACATCCGAACACTGAAGCTTTCTTT.

This clonotype came up a few times. The chain couples TRBV20-1 to TRBJ1-1; D might be TRBD1 (6 bases). Trimming removed 5 bases from V and 1 base from J, with 14 bases in between. The CDR3 runs to 14 residues. The germline CDR1 and CDR2 sequences are DFQATT and SNEGSKA (reference sequence). This chain's CDR3 is CSAGGGGRNTEAFF. The CDR3 DNA follows: TGCAGTGCTGGGGGCGGGGGGAGGAACACTGAAGCTTTCTTT.

This clonotype was counted a few times. In nucleotides, the CDR3 is TGTGCCAGCTCACCAAGGAGGGAGGGGTATGGCTACACCTTC. It yields the protein CASSPRREGYGYTF. The V gene is TRBV18, the J gene TRBJ1-2; D is possibly TRBD1 (5 bases). Trimming pared 2 bases from V and 5 bases from J, leaving 12 bases between. Looked up from germline, CDR1 is KGHSH and CDR2 is LQKENI. The CDR3 contains 14 residues.

A few counts support this clonotype. The chain has TRBV2 and TRBJ2-2; 7 nucleotides match TRBD1. The CDR3 consists of 15 residues. The V and J ends lost 5 bases and 3 bases, in that order; junction bases with no gene match: 6. Germline V CDR1 and CDR2: SNHLY, FYNNEI. CDR3 nucleotides: TGTGCCAGCAGTATAACAGGGGTGGACACCGGGGAGCTGTTTTTT. Translation gives CASSITGVDTGELFF.

The rearrangement uses TRBV6-1 and TRBJ1-1; D unresolved. V dropped 5 bases and J dropped 4 bases, with 5 bases sitting between them. Germline loops: CDR1 MNHNS, CDR2 SASEGT. This CDR3 comprises 11 residues. In DNA form, the CDR3 reads TGTGCCAGCAGTCCTCGCACTGAAGCTTTCTTT. The encoded protein is CASSPRTEAFF.

The V call is TRBV30, the J call TRBJ1-2; D is perhaps TRBD1 (5 bases). Germline CDR1 GTSNPN, CDR2 SVGIG (reference sequence). This CDR3 region has 10 residues. The ends were cut back, 5 bases at V and 4 bases at J, with 5 bases in the middle. CDR3 DNA sequence: TGTGCCTGGGGGACCTATGGCTACACCTTC. It encodes CAWGTYGYTF. Looking up the rest from reference TRBV30 and TRBJ1-2 gives the full variable domain: SQTIHQWPATLVQPVGSPLSLECTVEGTSNPNLYWYRQAAGRGLQLLFYSVGIGQISSEVPQNLSASRPQDRQFILSSKKLLLSDSGFYLCAWGTYGYTFGSGTRLTVV.

V is TRBV7-9 and J is TRBJ1-2; D not certain. CDR1 SEHNR and CDR2 FQNEAQ come from the germline V gene (reference sequence). The CDR3 extends over 14 amino acids. Trimming removed 0 bases at V and 7 bases at J, with 12 bases between. The CDR3 is CASSLAGGKGGYTF. CDR3 nucleotide sequence: TGTGCCAGCAGCTTAGCTGGAGGAAAAGGTGGCTACACCTTC.

This sequence joins TRBV28 and TRBJ1-1, with 7 bases aligning to TRBD1. CDR1 and CDR2 from the germline V gene are MDHEN and SYDVKM. This CDR3 comprises 14 residues. V shed 6 bases, J shed 4 bases, and the junction held 8 bases outside the gene matches. The CDR3 loop is CASRPQGQITEAFF. Here the CDR3 DNA reads TGTGCCAGCAGGCCACAGGGACAGATCACTGAAGCTTTCTTT.

This CDR3 reads CASTPGDRANYGYTF. CDR3 sequence (DNA): TGCGCCAGCACGCCGGGGGACAGGGCTAACTATGGCTACACCTTC. The chain employs TRBV5-1 and TRBJ1-2; 9 bases align to TRBD1. The germline V gene has CDR1 SGHRS and CDR2 YFSETQ. Losses at the gene ends were 6 bases for V and 0 bases for J; bases not matched to a gene: 6. The CDR3 covers 15 residues. The full variable domain, completed using reference TRBV5-1 and TRBJ1-2, is KAGVTQTPRYLIKTRGQQVTLSCSPISGHRSVSWYQQTPGQGLQFLFEYFSETQRNKGNFPGRFSGRQFSNSRSEMNVSTLELGDSALYLCASTPGDRANYGYTFGSGTRLTVV.

This clonotype was observed a single time. This chain joins TRBV11-1 and TRBJ1-2; D not resolved. Trimming pared 1 base from V and 4 bases from J, leaving 7 bases between. The CDR3 sequence is 13 residues long. CDR1 is SGHAT, CDR2 FQDESV, per germline (reference sequence). The CDR3 sequence: CASSLEGVYGYTF. The CDR3, as DNA: TGTGCCAGCAGCTTAGAAGGAGTCTATGGCTACACCTTC.